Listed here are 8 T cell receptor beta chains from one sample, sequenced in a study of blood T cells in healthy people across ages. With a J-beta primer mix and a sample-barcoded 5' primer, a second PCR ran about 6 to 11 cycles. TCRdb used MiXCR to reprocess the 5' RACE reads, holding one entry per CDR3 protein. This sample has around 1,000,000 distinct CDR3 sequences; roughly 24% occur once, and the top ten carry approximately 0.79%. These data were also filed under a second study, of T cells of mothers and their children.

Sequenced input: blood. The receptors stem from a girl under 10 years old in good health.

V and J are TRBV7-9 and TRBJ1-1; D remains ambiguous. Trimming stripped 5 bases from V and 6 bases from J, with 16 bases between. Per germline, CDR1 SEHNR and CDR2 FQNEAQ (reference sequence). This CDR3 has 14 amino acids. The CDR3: CASSLNSMRAEAFF. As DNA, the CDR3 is TGTGCCAGCAGCCTTAATTCAATGAGGGCTGAAGCTTTCTTT.

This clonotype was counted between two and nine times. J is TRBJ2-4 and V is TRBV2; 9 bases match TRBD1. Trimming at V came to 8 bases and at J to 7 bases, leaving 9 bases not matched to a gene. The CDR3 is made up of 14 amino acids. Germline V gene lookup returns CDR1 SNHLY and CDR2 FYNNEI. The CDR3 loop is CASLGLTGGNIQYF. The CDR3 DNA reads TGTGCCAGCTTGGGCCTCACAGGGGGCAACATTCAGTACTTC.

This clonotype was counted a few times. The CDR3 sequence is CASSSRTSGGYNEQFF. The CDR3 DNA is TGTGCCAGCAGCTCCCGGACTAGCGGGGGGTACAATGAGCAGTTCTTC. The J gene is TRBJ2-1, the V gene TRBV11-3, with 14 nucleotides matching TRBD2. The CDR3 extends over 16 amino acids. The V and J ends lost 4 bases and 4 bases, in that order; junction bases with no gene match: 3. CDR1 and CDR2 (germline): SGHNT, YENEEA.

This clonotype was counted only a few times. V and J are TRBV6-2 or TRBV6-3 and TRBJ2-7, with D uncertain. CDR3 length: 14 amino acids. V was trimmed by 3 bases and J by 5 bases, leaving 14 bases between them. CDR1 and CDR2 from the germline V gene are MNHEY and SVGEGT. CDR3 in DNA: TGTGCCAGCAGTTATTTACCCAGACCTCACGAGCAGTACTTC. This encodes CASSYLPRPHEQYF.

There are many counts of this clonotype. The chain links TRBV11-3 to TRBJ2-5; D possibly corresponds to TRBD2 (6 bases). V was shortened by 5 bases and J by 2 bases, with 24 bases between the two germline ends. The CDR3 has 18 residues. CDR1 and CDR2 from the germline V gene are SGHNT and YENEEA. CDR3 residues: CASSHRRGSRGLQETQYF. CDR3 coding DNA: TGTGCCAGCAGCCATCGGCGTGGATCCAGAGGACTACAAGAGACCCAGTACTTC. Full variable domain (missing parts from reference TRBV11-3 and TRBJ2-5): EAGVVQSPRYKIIEKKQPVAFWCNPISGHNTLYWYLQNLGQGPELLIRYENEEAVDDSQLPKDRFSAERLKGVDSTLKIQPAELGDSAVYLCASSHRRGSRGLQETQYFGPGTRLLVL.

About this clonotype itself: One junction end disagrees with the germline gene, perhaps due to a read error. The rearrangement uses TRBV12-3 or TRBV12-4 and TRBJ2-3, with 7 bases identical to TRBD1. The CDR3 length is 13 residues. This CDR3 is CASIKTGADAQYF. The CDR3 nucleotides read TGTGCCAGCATTAAAACAGGGGCAGATGCGCAGTATTTT.

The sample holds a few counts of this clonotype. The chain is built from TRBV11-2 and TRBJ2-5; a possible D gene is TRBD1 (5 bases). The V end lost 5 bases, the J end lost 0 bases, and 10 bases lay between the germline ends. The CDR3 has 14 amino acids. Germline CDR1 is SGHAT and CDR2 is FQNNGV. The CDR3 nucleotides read TGTGCCAGCAGCCCCGGACACGACCAAGAGACCCAGTACTTC. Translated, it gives CASSPGHDQETQYF.

The CDR3 region is CSAHGQTGGNEKLFF. CDR3 nucleotides: TGCAGTGCTCATGGACAGACGGGGGGCAATGAAAAACTGTTTTTT. This chain connects TRBV20-1 to TRBJ1-4; weak D call: TRBD1 (6 bases). The germline V and J ends were trimmed by 5 bases and 5 bases, with 18 bases remaining between them. CDR1 and CDR2 from the germline V gene are DFQATT and SNEGSKA (reference sequence). The CDR3 has 15 residues.